This TCR beta chain stems from a study of metastatic and nonmetastatic thyroid tumors. Study-wide context: Repertoires from blood and tumor or nodule tissue of malignant and benign thyroid patients were compared. General study points: As reported, TCR beta diversity in blood and tumor was significantly higher in malignant thyroid tumors than in benign nodules.

Germline V lookup: CDR1 MNHNS, CDR2 SASEGT. Trimming left V 10 bases short and J 4 bases short, with 28 bases between. This CDR3 contains 18 residues. In the original analysis: A classifier for distant metastasis in papillary thyroid cancer was constructed using CDR3 differences observed across clinicopathological groups. TCRdb called clones again from the PCR reads with MiXCR. The V and J calls were not made by the authors but by TCRdb's processing. This table has tens of thousands of clones, roughly 16% appearing once. By frequency in the sample, this clone is medium-sized. What it binds is not known. Prior to thyroid surgery, none of the patients had received any treatment.

The sample comprised blood. This TCR was recovered from a female donor with papillary thyroid cancer or a benign thyroid nodule (not recorded which). Some clones in this sample may be carry-over from other donors' samples. The chain is built from TRBV6-1 and TRBJ2-2, with a tentative D call TRBD2 (6 bases). The CDR3, as DNA: TGTGCCACCAGAGAGTACCCCGGTGGAGGGGTGGCCACCGGGGAGCTGTTTTTT. Amino acids: CATREYPGGGVATGELFF.